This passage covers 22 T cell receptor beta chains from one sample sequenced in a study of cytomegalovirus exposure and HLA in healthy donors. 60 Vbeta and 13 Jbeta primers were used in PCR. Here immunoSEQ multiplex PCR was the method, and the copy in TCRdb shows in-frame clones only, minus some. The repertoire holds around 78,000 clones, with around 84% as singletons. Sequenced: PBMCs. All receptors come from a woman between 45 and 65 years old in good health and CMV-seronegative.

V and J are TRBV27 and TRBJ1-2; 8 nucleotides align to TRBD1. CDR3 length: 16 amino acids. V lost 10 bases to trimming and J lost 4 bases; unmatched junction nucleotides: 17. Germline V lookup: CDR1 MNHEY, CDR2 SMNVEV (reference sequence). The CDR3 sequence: CATSSLQGGRGYGYTF. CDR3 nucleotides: TGTGCCACCTCATCCCTACAGGGGGGAAGGGGCTATGGCTACACCTTC.

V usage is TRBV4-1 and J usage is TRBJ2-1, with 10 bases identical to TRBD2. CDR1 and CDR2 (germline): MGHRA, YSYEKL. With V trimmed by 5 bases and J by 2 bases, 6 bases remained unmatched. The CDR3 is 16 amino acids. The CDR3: CASSALTSGTYNEQFF. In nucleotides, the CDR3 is TGCGCCAGCAGCGCTCTAACTAGCGGGACCTACAATGAGCAGTTCTTC.

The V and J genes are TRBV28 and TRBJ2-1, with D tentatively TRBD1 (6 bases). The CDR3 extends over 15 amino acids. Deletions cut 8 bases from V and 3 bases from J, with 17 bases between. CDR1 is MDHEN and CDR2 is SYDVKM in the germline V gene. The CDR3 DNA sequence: TGTGCCAGCTCCGAGGCAGGGGCGAGCTACAATGAGCAGTTCTTC. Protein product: CASSEAGASYNEQFF.

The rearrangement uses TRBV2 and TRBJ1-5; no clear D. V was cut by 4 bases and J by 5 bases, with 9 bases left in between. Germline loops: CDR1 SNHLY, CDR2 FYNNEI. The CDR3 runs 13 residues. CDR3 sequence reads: CASSVPAYQPQHF. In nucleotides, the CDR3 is TGTGCCAGCAGTGTTCCCGCGTATCAGCCCCAGCATTTT.

The CDR3 region is CAILEGGSGTEAFF. CDR3 nucleotides: TGTGCCATCCTTGAAGGGGGCTCGGGCACTGAAGCTTTCTTT. The chain carries TRBV6-6 and TRBJ1-1; 7 nucleotides line up with TRBD1. The V segment lost 10 bases and the J segment 4 bases; nucleotides outside the gene matches: 12. Germline V gene sequence: CDR1 MNHNY, CDR2 SVGAGI (reference sequence). The CDR3 sequence is 14 residues long.

This CDR3 reads CASRGQVYNEQFF. The CDR3 coding sequence is TGCGCCAGCAGGGGACAGGTCTACAATGAGCAGTTCTTC. V usage is TRBV4-1 and J usage is TRBJ2-1, with 8 bases matching TRBD1. V dropped 6 bases and J dropped 3; count of bases not matched to a gene: 1. CDR1 is MGHRA, CDR2 YSYEKL, per germline. The CDR3 sequence is 13 residues long.

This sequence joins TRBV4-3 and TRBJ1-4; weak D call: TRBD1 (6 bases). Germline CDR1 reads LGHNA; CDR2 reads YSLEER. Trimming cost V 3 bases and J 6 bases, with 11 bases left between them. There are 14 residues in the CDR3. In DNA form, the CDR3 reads TGCGCCAGCAGCCACGCAGGGGCGGATGAAAAACTGTTTTTT. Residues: CASSHAGADEKLFF.

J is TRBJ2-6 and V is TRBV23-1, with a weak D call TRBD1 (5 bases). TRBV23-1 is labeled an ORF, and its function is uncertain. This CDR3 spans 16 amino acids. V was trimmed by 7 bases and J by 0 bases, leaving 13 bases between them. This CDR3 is CASTDTNSSGANVLTF. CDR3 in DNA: TGCGCCAGCACGGACACCAACAGCTCTGGGGCCAACGTCCTGACTTTC.

CDR3 sequence reads: CASSSGLAGPNEQYV. CDR3 DNA sequence: TGTGCCAGCAGCTCGGGACTAGCGGGGCCCAACGAGCAGTACGTC. The V call is TRBV5-4, the J call TRBJ2-7, with TRBD2 identical over 13 bases. The CDR3 is 15 amino acids. Germline V gene lookup returns CDR1 SGHNT and CDR2 YYREEE (reference sequence). Unmatched junction bases numbered 5, after V lost 3 bases and J lost 5 bases.

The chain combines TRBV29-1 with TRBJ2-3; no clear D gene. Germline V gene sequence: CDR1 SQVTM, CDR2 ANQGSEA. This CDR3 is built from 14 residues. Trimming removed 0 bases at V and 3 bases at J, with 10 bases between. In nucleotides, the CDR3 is TGCAGCGTTGAAGATCTCTTAACAACAGATACGCAGTATTTT. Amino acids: CSVEDLLTTDTQYF.

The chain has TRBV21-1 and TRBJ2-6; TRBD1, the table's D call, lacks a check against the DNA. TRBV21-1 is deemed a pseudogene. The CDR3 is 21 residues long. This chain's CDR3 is CASSTTIRDRGLGAGANVLTF. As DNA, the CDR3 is TGTGCCAGCAGCACTACAATCCGGGACAGGGGACTCGGTGCTGGGGCCAACGTCCTGACTTTC.

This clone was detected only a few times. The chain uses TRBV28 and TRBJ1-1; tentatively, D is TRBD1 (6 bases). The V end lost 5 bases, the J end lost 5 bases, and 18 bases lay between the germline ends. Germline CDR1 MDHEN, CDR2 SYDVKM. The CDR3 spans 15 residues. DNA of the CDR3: TGTGCCAGCAGTCGTCCCTGGGGGGGGCGGACTGAAGCTTTCTTT. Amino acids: CASSRPWGGRTEAFF.

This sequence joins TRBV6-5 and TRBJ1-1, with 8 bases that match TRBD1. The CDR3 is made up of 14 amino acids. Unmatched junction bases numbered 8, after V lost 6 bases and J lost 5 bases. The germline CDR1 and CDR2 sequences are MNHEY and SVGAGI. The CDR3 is CASSFYRDRTEAFF. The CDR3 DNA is TGTGCCAGCAGCTTCTACCGGGACAGGACTGAAGCTTTCTTT.

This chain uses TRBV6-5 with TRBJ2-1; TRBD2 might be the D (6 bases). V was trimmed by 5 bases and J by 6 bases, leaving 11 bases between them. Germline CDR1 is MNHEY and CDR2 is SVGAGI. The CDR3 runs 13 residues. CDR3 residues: CASSQRLGNEQFF. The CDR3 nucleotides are TGTGCCAGCAGTCAGCGACTAGGCAATGAGCAGTTCTTC.

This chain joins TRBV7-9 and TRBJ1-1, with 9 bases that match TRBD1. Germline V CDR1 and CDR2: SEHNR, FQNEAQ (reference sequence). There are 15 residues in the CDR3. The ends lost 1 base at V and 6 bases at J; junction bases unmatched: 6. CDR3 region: CASSLEPTGGSEAFF. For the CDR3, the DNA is TGTGCCAGCAGCTTAGAGCCGACAGGGGGATCTGAAGCTTTCTTT.

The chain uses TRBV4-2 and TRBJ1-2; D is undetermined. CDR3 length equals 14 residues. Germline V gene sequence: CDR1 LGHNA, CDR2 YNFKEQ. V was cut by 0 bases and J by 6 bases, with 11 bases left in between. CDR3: CASSQEGLLDGYTF. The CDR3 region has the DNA TGTGCCAGCAGCCAAGAAGGACTTTTGGATGGCTACACCTTC.

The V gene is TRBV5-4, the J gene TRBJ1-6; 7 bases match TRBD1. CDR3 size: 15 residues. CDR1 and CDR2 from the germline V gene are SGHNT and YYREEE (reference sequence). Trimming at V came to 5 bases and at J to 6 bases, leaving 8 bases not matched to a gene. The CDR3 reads CASSLMGQTNSPLHF. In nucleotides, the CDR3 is TGTGCCAGCAGTCTTATGGGACAGACTAATTCACCCCTCCACTTT.

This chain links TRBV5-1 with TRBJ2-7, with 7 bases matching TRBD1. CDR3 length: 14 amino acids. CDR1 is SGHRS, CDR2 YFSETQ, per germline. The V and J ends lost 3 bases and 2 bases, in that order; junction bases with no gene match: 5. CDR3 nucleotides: TGCGCCAGCAGCTGGGGGACAGCACCCTACGAGCAGTACTTC. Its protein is CASSWGTAPYEQYF. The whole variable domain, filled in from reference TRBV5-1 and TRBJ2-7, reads KAGVTQTPRYLIKTRGQQVTLSCSPISGHRSVSWYQQTPGQGLQFLFEYFSETQRNKGNFPGRFSGRQFSNSRSEMNVSTLELGDSALYLCASSWGTAPYEQYFGPGTRLTVT.

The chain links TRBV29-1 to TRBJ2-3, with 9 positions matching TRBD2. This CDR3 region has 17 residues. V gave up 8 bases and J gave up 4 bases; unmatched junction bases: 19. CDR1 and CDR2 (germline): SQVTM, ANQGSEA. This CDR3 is CSTDRPGGLAGPDTQYF. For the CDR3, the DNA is TGCAGCACCGACCGCCCCGGAGGGCTAGCGGGACCAGATACGCAGTATTTT.

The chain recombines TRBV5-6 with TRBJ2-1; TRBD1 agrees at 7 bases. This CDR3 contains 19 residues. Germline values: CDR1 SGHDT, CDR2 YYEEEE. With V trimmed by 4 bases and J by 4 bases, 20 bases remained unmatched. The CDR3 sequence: CASSHRDRDHFKKYNEQFF. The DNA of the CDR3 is TGTGCCAGCAGCCACCGGGACAGAGATCACTTCAAGAAGTACAATGAGCAGTTCTTC.

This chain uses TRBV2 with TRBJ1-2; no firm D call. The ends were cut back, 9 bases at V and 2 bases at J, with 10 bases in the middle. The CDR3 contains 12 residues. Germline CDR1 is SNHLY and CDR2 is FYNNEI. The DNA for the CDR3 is TGTGCCAGATTCAGGTTGAACTATGGCTACACCTTC. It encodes CARFRLNYGYTF.

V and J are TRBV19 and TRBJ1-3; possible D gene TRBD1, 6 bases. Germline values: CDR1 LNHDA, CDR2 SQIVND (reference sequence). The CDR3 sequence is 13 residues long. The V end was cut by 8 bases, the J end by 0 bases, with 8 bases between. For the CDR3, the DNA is TGTGCCAGTCCGACAGGCTCTGGAAACACCATATATTTT. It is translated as CASPTGSGNTIYF.